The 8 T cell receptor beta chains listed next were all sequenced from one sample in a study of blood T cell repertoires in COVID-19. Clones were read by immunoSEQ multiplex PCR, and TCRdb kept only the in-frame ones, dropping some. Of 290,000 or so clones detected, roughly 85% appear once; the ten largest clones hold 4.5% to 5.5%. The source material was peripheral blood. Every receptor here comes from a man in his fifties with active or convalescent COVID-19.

CDR3 DNA: TGTGCCAGTAGTGGGTCCCGGGCCATATATTTT. This gives the protein CASSGSRAIYF. The chain links TRBV19 to TRBJ1-3; D remains unclear. CDR3 length: 11 residues. Germline values: CDR1 LNHDA, CDR2 SQIVND (reference sequence). With 5 bases removed from V and 11 bases from J, the gap between germline ends came to 10 bases. The full variable domain, in which reference TRBV19 and TRBJ1-3 provide the parts outside the CDR3, is DGGITQSPKYLFRKEGQNVTLSCEQNLNHDAMYWYRQDPGQGLRLIYYSQIVNDFQKGDIAEGYSVSREKKESFPLTVTSAQKNPTAFYLCASSGSRAIYFGEGSWLTVV.

CDR3 region: CASGGGTGRDYGYTF. The CDR3 DNA reads TGTGCCAGCGGGGGAGGTACAGGGAGGGACTATGGCTACACCTTC. The chain is built from TRBV28 and TRBJ1-2, with D possibly being TRBD1 (6 bases). V lost 8 bases, J lost 3 bases, and 19 bases lay in between. CDR1 is MDHEN and CDR2 is SYDVKM in the germline V gene. This CDR3 is built from 15 residues.

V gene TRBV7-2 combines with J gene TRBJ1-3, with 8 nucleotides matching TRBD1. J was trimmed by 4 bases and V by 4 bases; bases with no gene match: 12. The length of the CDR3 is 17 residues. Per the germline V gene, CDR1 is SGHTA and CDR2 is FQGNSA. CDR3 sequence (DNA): TGTGCCAGCAGCTACCTCGGCGCCAGGGGGCGAGGAAACACCATATATTTT. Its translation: CASSYLGARGRGNTIYF. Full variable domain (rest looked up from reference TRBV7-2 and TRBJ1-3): GAGVSQSPSNKVTEKGKDVELRCDPISGHTALYWYRQSLGQGLEFLIYFQGNSAPDKSGLPSDRFSAERTGGSVSTLTIQRTQQEDSAVYLCASSYLGARGRGNTIYFGEGSWLTVV.

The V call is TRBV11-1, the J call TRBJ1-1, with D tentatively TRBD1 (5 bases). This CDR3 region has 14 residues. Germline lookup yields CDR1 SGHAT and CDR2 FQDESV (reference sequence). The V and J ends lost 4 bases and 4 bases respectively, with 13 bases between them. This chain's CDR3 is CASSWGGSSTEAFF. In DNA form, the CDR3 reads TGTGCCAGCAGCTGGGGGGGGAGCAGCACTGAAGCTTTCTTT.

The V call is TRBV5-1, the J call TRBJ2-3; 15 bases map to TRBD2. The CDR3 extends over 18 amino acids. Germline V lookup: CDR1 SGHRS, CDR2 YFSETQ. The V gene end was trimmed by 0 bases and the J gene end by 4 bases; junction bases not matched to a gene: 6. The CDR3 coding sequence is TGCGCCAGCAGCTTGGGGACTAGCGGGAGGGCCGGGTCAGATACGCAGTATTTT. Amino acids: CASSLGTSGRAGSDTQYF.

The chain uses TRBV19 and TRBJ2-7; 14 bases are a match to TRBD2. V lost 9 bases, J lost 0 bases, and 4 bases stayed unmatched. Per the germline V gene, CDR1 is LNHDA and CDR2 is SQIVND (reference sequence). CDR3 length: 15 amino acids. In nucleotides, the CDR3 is TGTGCCAGCAGACTAGCGGGGGGGAGCTCCTACGAGCAGTACTTC. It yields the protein CASRLAGGSSYEQYF. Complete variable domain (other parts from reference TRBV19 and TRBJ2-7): DGGITQSPKYLFRKEGQNVTLSCEQNLNHDAMYWYRQDPGQGLRLIYYSQIVNDFQKGDIAEGYSVSREKKESFPLTVTSAQKNPTAFYLCASRLAGGSSYEQYFGPGTRLTVT.

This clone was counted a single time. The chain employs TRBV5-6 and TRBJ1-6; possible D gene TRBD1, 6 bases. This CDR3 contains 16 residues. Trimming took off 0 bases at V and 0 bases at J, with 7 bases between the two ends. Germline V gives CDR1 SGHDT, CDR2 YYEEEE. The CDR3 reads CASSLGGPSYNSPLHF. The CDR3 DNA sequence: TGTGCCAGCAGCTTGGGGGGGCCCTCCTATAATTCACCCCTCCACTTT.

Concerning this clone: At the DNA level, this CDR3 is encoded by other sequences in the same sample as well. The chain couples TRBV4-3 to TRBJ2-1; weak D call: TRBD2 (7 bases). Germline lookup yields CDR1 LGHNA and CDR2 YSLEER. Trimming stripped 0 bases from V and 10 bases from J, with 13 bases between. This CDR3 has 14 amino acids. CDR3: CASSQDGGGPEQFF. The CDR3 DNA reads TGCGCCAGCAGCCAAGATGGGGGGGGCCCGGAGCAGTTCTTC.